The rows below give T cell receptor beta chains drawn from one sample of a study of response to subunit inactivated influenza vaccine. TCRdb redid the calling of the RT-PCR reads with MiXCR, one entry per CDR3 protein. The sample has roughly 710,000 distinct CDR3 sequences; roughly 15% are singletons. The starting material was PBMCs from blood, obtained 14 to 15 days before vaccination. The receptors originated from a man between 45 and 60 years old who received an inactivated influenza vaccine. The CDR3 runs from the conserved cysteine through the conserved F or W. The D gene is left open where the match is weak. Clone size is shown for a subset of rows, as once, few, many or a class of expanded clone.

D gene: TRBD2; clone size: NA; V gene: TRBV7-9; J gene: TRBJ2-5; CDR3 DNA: TGTGCCAGCAGCTTAGCCGCGGGACTAGCGGGTCAAGAGACCCAGTACTTC; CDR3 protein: CASSLAAGLAGQETQYF
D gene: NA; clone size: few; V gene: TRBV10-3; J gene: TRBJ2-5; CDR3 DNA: TGTGCCATCAGTGAGTCGAGACAGCCCCAAGAGACCCAGTACTTC; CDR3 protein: CAISESRQPQETQYF
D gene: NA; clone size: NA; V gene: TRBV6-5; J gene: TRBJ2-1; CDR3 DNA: TGTGCCAGCAGTTACACAGGTTGGGGACGTGAGCAGTTCTTC; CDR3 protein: CASSYTGWGREQFF
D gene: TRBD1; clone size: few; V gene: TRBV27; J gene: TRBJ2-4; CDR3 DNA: TGTGCCAGCAGTAAAGACAGGGTGAACGCCAAAAACATTCAGTACTTC; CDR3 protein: CASSKDRVNAKNIQYF
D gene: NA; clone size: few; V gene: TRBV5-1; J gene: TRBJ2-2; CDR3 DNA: TGCGCCAGCACTCAGATTGGGGGGAACACCGGGGAGCTGTTTTTT; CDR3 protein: CASTQIGGNTGELFF
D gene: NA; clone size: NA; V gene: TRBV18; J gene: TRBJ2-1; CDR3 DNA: TGTGCCAGCTCACCCTTCCTTACAGGGCTGGACAATGAGCAGTTCTTC; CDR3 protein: CASSPFLTGLDNEQFF
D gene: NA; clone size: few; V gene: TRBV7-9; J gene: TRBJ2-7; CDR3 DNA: TGTGCCAGCAGCTTGGACGGACTATACGAGCAGTACTTC; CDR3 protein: CASSLDGLYEQYF
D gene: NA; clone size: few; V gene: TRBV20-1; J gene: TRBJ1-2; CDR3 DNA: TGCAGTGCCCGGACACCCGCAGGGGACTATGGCTACACCTTC; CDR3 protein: CSARTPAGDYGYTF
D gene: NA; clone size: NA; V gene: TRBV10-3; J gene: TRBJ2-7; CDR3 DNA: TGTGCCATCAGTGGCTGGCAGGACCCCTACGAGCAGTACTTC; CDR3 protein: CAISGWQDPYEQYF
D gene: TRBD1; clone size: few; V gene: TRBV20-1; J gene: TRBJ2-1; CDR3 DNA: TGCAGCCAAGAAGACCCCGGGACAGGGAATGATGAGCAGTTCTTC; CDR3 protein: CSQEDPGTGNDEQFF
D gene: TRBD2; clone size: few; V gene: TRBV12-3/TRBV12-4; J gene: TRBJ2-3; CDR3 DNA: TGTGCCAGCAAGCGGGACACAGATACGCAGTATTTT; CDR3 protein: CASKRDTDTQYF
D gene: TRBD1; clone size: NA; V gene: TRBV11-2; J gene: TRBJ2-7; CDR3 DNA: TGTGCCAGCAGCTTTTTAATCAGGGGGACCTACGAGCAGTACTTC; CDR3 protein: CASSFLIRGTYEQYF
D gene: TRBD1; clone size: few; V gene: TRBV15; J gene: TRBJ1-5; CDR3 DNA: TGTGCCACCAGCAGGGAGGGACAGGGGATCAATCAGCCCCAGCATTTT; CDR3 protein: CATSREGQGINQPQHF
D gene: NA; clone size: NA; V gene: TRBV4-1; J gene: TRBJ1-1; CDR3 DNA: TGCGCCAGCAGCTACAAGGGTGAGGACTCTGAAGCTTTCTTT; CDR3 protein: CASSYKGEDSEAFF
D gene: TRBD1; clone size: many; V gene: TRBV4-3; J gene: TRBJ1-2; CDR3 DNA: TGCGCCAGCAGCCAAGGGATCGGGACAGGGGTTTATGGCTACACCTTC; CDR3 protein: CASSQGIGTGVYGYTF
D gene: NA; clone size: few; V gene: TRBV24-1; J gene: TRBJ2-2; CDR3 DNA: TGTGCCACCAGCGAAGAGGGCAGGGTCACCGGGGAGCTGTTTTTT; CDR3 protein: CATSEEGRVTGELFF
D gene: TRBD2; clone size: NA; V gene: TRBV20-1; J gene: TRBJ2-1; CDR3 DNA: TGCAGCTCGGCGGGACTAGGTTACAATGAGCAGTTCTTC; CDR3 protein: CSSAGLGYNEQFF
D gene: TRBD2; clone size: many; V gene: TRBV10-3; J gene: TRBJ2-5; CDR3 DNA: TGTGCCATCAGTGAGGCTTTGGGGATACGGGGGGGTGGACAAGAGACCCAGTACTTC; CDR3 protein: CAISEALGIRGGGQETQYF
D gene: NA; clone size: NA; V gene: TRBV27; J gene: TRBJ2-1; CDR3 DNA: TGTGCCAGCAGTTCCCATTCTCAGATCGGAAGCTACAATGAGCAGTTCTTC; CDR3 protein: CASSSHSQIGSYNEQFF
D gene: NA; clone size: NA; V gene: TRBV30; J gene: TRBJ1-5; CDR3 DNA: TGTGCCTGGAGTGCTCCTCGCGGCAGGGGAAGTAGTCAGCCCCAGCATTTT; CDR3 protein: CAWSAPRGRGSSQPQHF
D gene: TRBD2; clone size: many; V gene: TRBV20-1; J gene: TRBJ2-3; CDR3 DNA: TGCAGTGCTAGCGGGAGGGCCGCAGATACGCAGTATTTT; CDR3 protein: CSASGRAADTQYF
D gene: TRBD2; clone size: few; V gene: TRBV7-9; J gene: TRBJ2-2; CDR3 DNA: TGTGCCAGCAGCCCCTCACCCGGGGGGGGGAACACCGGGGAGCTGTTTTTT; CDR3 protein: CASSPSPGGGNTGELFF
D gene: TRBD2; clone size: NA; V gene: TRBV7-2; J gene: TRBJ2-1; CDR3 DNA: TGTGCCAGCAGCAGGGGACTAGCGGGGCCGGCCTACAATGAGCAGTTCTTC; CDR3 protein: CASSRGLAGPAYNEQFF
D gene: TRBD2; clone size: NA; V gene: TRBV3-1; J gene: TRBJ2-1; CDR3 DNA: TGTGCCAGCAGCCAAGATGGGACTAGCCAGAGGGGTGAGCAGTTCTTC; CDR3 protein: CASSQDGTSQRGEQFF
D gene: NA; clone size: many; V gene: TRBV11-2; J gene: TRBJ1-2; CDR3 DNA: TGTGCCAGCAGCTCAAGGACCGAGCGCCTGGGGTATGGCTACACCTTC; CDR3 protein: CASSSRTERLGYGYTF